A single sample gave rise to the 21 T cell receptor beta chains below, sequenced in a study of T cells in Graves' hyperthyroidism and ophthalmopathy. TCR beta CDR3 region amplification was performed from RNA transcripts. When the TCR CDR3 underwent first-round RT-PCR, the HTBI primer set was used. TCRdb re-called the multiplex PCR reads through MiXCR, storing one row per CDR3 protein. The sample has approximately 350,000 distinct CDR3 sequences, 15% seen once. The sequencing sample was made of blood. The receptors were sampled from a woman aged 60-70 years with Graves' ophthalmopathy.

Many counts were recorded for this clonotype. The chain couples TRBV7-9 to TRBJ2-5; TRBD1 might be the D (6 bases). V was trimmed by 5 bases and J by 1 base, leaving 11 bases between them. The CDR3 extends over 14 amino acids. Germline CDR1 is SEHNR and CDR2 is FQNEAQ (reference sequence). The CDR3 DNA reads as TGTGCCAGCAGCCCCCGGGACACCCAAGAGACCCAGTACTTC. It translates to CASSPRDTQETQYF.

The genes are TRBV14 and TRBJ2-2; TRBD1 aligns across 7 bases. Trimming took 0 bases from V and 5 from J; bases not matched to a gene: 9. Germline V CDR1 and CDR2: SGHDN, FVKESK. The CDR3 spans 17 residues. CDR3 nucleotides: TGTGCCAGCAGCCAAGAAAGAGGGGGCGTTTGGACCGGGGAGCTGTTTTTT. Its protein product is CASSQERGGVWTGELFF.

Regarding this clonotype: The junction shows a germline mismatch at one end, possibly a read error. The gene calls are TRBV27 and TRBJ2-3; 14 bases align to TRBD2. The CDR3 is 16 residues long. Germline CDR1 is MNHEY and CDR2 is SMNVEV (reference sequence). CDR3 residues: CASRGTSGSFADTQYF. As DNA, the CDR3 is TGCGCCAGCAGAGGGACTAGCGGGAGTTTCGCAGATACGCAGTATTTT.

This clonotype was recorded at least ten times. The chain recombines TRBV29-1 with TRBJ2-1; TRBD1 or TRBD2 may be the D gene (5 bases each). Between the trimmed V and J ends, which lost 6 bases and 8 bases, there was a span of 14 bases. From germline, CDR1 is SQVTM and CDR2 ANQGSEA. The CDR3 is made up of 12 amino acids. The CDR3 loop reads CSVVGTGDEQFF. CDR3 DNA: TGCAGCGTGGTGGGGACCGGCGATGAGCAGTTCTTC.

This clonotype showed up just a few times. The chain joins TRBV28 to TRBJ2-5; perhaps D is TRBD1 or TRBD2 (5 bases each). CDR3 length equals 12 residues. In germline, CDR1 is MDHEN, CDR2 SYDVKM. With 3 bases removed from V and 7 bases from J, the gap between germline ends came to 9 bases. CDR3 sequence reads: CASSFGDGTQYF. The CDR3 region has the DNA TGTGCCAGCAGTTTCGGGGACGGGACCCAGTACTTC.

This clonotype was picked up a small number of times. V is TRBV19 and J is TRBJ2-1, with 11 bases that match TRBD1. The CDR3 consists of 16 residues. Germline loops: CDR1 LNHDA, CDR2 SQIVND (reference sequence). Trimming took 2 bases from V and 7 from J; bases not matched to a gene: 7. CDR3 loop: CASSIQGTGGRNEQFF. CDR3 nucleotide sequence: TGTGCCAGTAGTATACAAGGGACAGGGGGAAGGAATGAGCAGTTCTTC. Supplemented by reference TRBV19 and TRBJ2-1, the full variable domain reads DGGITQSPKYLFRKEGQNVTLSCEQNLNHDAMYWYRQDPGQGLRLIYYSQIVNDFQKGDIAEGYSVSREKKESFPLTVTSAQKNPTAFYLCASSIQGTGGRNEQFFGPGTRLTVL.

The sample holds a few counts of this clonotype. This chain links TRBV6-1 with TRBJ2-3, with 9 bases matching TRBD2. CDR1 is MNHNS, CDR2 SASEGT, per germline. V was pared by 7 bases and J by 1 base, with 9 bases of the junction left unmatched. CDR3 length: 16 amino acids. The CDR3 DNA reads as TGTGCCAGCACAAGGGCGGGAGGGGTTGGCACAGATACGCAGTATTTT. Its translation: CASTRAGGVGTDTQYF.

This clonotype was counted at least ten times. The V call is TRBV9, the J call TRBJ1-1; 7 bases match TRBD1. The CDR3 loop spans 15 amino acids. Trimming cost V 0 bases and J 4 bases; bases outside gene matches: 6. The germline V gene has CDR1 SGDLS and CDR2 YYNGEE. CDR3 coding DNA: TGTGCCAGCAGCGTAGACCCCTCAGGGGGCACTGAAGCTTTCTTT. This gives the protein CASSVDPSGGTEAFF. The variable domain in full, completed from reference TRBV9 and TRBJ1-1, reads DSGVTQTPKHLITATGQRVTLRCSPRSGDLSVYWYQQSLDQGLQFLIQYYNGEERAKGNILERFSAQQFPDLHSELNLSSLELGDSALYFCASSVDPSGGTEAFFGQGTRLTVV.

This clonotype was recorded a few times. The chain carries TRBV6-5 and TRBJ2-1, with 8 nucleotides matching TRBD2. Unmatched junction bases numbered 24, after V lost 2 bases and J lost 6 bases. The CDR3 is made up of 21 amino acids. The germline CDR1 and CDR2 sequences are MNHEY and SVGAGI. This CDR3 is CASSYPIPSSSPGLGANEQFF. The CDR3 coding sequence is TGTGCCAGCAGTTACCCTATTCCATCCTCCTCCCCGGGACTAGGAGCCAATGAGCAGTTCTTC.

This sequence joins TRBV6-2 or TRBV6-3 and TRBJ2-2; TRBD2 might be the D (5 bases). V shed 6 bases and J shed 0 bases, with 11 bases lying between them. Germline CDR1 is MNHEY and CDR2 is SVGEGT. The CDR3 consists of 15 residues. CDR3 sequence: CASRGWGANTGELFF. CDR3 nucleotides: TGTGCCAGCAGGGGGTGGGGAGCGAACACCGGGGAGCTGTTTTTT.

This clonotype was observed a handful of times. The V call is TRBV2, the J call TRBJ2-7; 8 nucleotides agree with TRBD1. The junction had 8 bases not matched to a gene; V was cut back by 6 bases and J by 1 base. Germline V CDR1 and CDR2: SNHLY, FYNNEI. CDR3 length: 15 residues. The CDR3 DNA reads as TGTGCCAGCAGAAGTTTGACAGGGGCTTCCTACGAGCAGTACTTC. Protein sequence: CASRSLTGASYEQYF.

Many counts were recorded for this clonotype. Its ends do not fully match the called genes, so a read error is possible. The J gene is TRBJ2-7, the V gene TRBV2, with TRBD2 matching over 7 bases. The CDR3 is 16 residues long. Germline V gene data show CDR1 as SNHLY and CDR2 as FYNNEI. The CDR3 is CASNGGVAAPSHEQYF. In nucleotides, the CDR3 is TGTGCCAGCAATGGGGGGGTAGCGGCCCCCTCCCACGAGCAGTACTTC.

This clonotype has just a few counts. J is TRBJ2-1 and V is TRBV24-1, with 7 bases lining up with TRBD2. CDR1 is KGHDR, CDR2 SFDVKD, per germline. This CDR3 is built from 18 residues. With V trimmed by 3 bases and J by 0 bases, 10 bases remained unmatched. The CDR3 here is CATSDPKGGSNSYNEQFF. As DNA, the CDR3 is TGTGCCACCAGTGATCCCAAGGGCGGGAGCAACTCCTACAATGAGCAGTTCTTC.

This clonotype was recorded at least ten times. J is TRBJ2-3 and V is TRBV5-4; no reliable D call. The ends were cut back, 1 base at V and 2 bases at J, with 14 bases in the middle. The CDR3 covers 16 residues. The germline V gene encodes CDR1 SGHNT and CDR2 YYREEE (reference sequence). CDR3 nucleotides: TGTGCCAGCAGCTTGAACAGAGGAAGTGACACAGATACGCAGTATTTT. Its protein product is CASSLNRGSDTDTQYF.

J is TRBJ1-5 and V is TRBV28, with D possibly TRBD1 on 5 matching bases. The CDR3 is made up of 13 amino acids. V was trimmed by 5 bases and J by 4 bases, leaving 9 bases between them. The germline V gene has CDR1 MDHEN and CDR2 SYDVKM. CDR3 DNA: TGTGCCAGCAGTCGACAGTTTAATCAGCCCCAGCATTTT. This translates into CASSRQFNQPQHF.

The table lists this clonotype with many counts. The V and J genes are TRBV20-1 and TRBJ2-7; 9 nucleotides line up with TRBD2. The CDR3 runs 16 residues. Germline CDR1 reads DFQATT; CDR2 reads SNEGSKA (reference sequence). V dropped 0 bases and J dropped 5; count of bases not matched to a gene: 11. The DNA for the CDR3 is TGCAGTGCTAGAGATCGACTAGCGGTCCCAAGCCACGAGCAGTACTTC. Translating it yields CSARDRLAVPSHEQYF.

This clonotype was seen at least ten times. The chain couples TRBV3-1 to TRBJ2-3; tentative D call: TRBD2 (5 bases). Germline V gene data show CDR1 as LGHDT and CDR2 as YNNKEL (reference sequence). The CDR3 is 14 amino acids. The V gene lost 4 bases and the J gene lost 5 bases, with 13 bases spanning the gap. DNA of the CDR3: TGTGCCAGCAGCCCTGGATTAGCGAGAGATACGCAGTATTTT. Residues: CASSPGLARDTQYF.

This clonotype was counted ten times or more. The J gene is TRBJ2-1, the V gene TRBV12-5; no firm D call. The V and J ends lost 0 bases and 12 bases respectively, with 12 bases between them. The V gene's germline CDR1 is LGHNT and CDR2 FRNRAP. The CDR3 has 13 amino acids. CDR3 loop: CASGLVTALGQFF. The CDR3 bases are TGTGCTAGTGGTTTGGTAACGGCATTGGGGCAGTTCTTC.

The sample holds many counts of this clonotype. The chain recombines TRBV13 with TRBJ2-5, with 11 bases that match TRBD2. CDR3 length: 15 residues. CDR1 and CDR2 from the germline V gene are PRHDT and FYEKMQ (reference sequence). V was clipped by 6 bases and J by 4 bases; unmatched bases: 7. Here the CDR3 DNA reads TGTGCCAGCAGTTTAAGACTAGCGGGAAGAGAGACCCAGTACTTC. This codes for CASSLRLAGRETQYF.

The chain uses TRBV11-1 and TRBJ2-7; 10 nucleotides match TRBD2. CDR1 and CDR2 (germline): SGHAT, FQDESV (reference sequence). The V segment lost 0 bases and the J segment 1 base; nucleotides outside the gene matches: 3. The CDR3 length is 16 residues. The CDR3 reads CASSLAASGSSYEQYF. The CDR3 bases are TGTGCCAGCAGCTTAGCGGCTAGCGGGAGTTCCTACGAGCAGTACTTC.

This clonotype was seen ten or more times. The CDR3 loop reads CASRDPNTEAFF. In DNA, the CDR3 is TGTGCCAGCAGGGACCCTAACACTGAAGCTTTCTTT. The gene calls are TRBV7-8 and TRBJ1-1; D gene unclear. Trimming took 6 bases from V and 2 from J, leaving 7 bases between them. Germline assignment: CDR1 SGHVS and CDR2 FQNEAQ. The CDR3 loop spans 12 amino acids.